This T cell receptor (beta chain) originates from a study of T cell changes during pregnancy in multiple sclerosis. Sequencing was performed with immunoSEQ multiplex PCR; in TCRdb, only in-frame clones are kept and a portion is missing. Among around 65,000 clones listed, 90% were seen once. The CDR3 has 13 residues. J gave up 6 bases and V 5 bases, and 3 bases lay outside the gene matches. CDR1 and CDR2 (germline): LNHDA, SQIVND (reference sequence). The material was peripheral blood, obtained in the first trimester of pregnancy. The chain joins TRBV19 to TRBJ2-2; 7 nucleotides align to TRBD1. This TCR was recovered from a female donor in good health, enrolled as a control in a pregnancy study. CDR3 coding DNA: TGTGCCAGTAGTTCTACAGGGGCCGGGGAGCTGTTTTTT. As protein: CASSSTGAGELFF.